This T cell receptor beta chain emerged from a study of post-analysis software for immune sequencing data (dated by TCRdb to the mid-2010s). Regarding the complete study: The recorded disease courses included relapsing-remitting, secondary progressive and progressive-relapsing multiple sclerosis, and some patients had no subtype annotation. Patient repertoires were compared against some twelve previously published healthy control repertoires from donors aged 6 to 25 years. A subset of samples was prepared in parallel using single-end sample barcoding, then pooled and co-amplified after Illumina adapter ligation.

The study at large found these results: Normalized Chao1 diversity was significantly lower in multiple sclerosis patients than controls, suggesting substantial peripheral T-cell clonal expansion. Strong co-clustering of samples prepared in the same batch was shown by direct clustering with F measure, prompting a batch-effect correction. About five TRBV segments, including TRBV5-6, TRBV5-1 and TRBV20-1, were significantly more frequent in patients than controls. The multiple sclerosis patient group was slightly younger than the control group.

Receptor amplification or capture employed PCR. TCRdb lists the instrument as Illumina HiSeq 2500. Unique molecular identifiers were incorporated into TCR beta cDNA libraries to reduce PCR and sequencing biases. Approximately 500,000 cDNA molecules were obtained for every 1 to 10 million input T cells, so each molecule roughly corresponded to one T cell. Patient libraries were prepared and sequenced with the same protocol used for the earlier healthy control dataset. Within a given batch, samples were prepared together, multiplexed and sequenced on the same HiSeq lane. Per the original workflow: Raw barcoded reads were processed with MIGEC, discarding single-read molecular identifier groups before consensus assembly and CDR3 extraction. VDJtools was used for post-analysis of the clonotype tables, and diversity was normalized by down-sampling every dataset to the size of the smallest sample. Repertoire overlap clustering matched CDR3 amino acid but not nucleotide sequences to correct batch-related cross-sample contamination. The public reads were quality trimmed at Q25 with fastp and then assembled into clones with MiXCR by TCRdb, keeping productive beta chains. Rows are combined by CDR3 protein, so each entry shows the most common genes and DNA. These V and J calls derive from TCRdb rather than the authors' analysis. The sample table records 600,000 to 700,000 distinct CDR3 sequences; 59% of these occur just once. The top ten hold 11% of the sample.

The CDR3 measures 14 amino acids from cysteine to phenylalanine. Only CDR3 DNA remains: 42 bases, in frame from the first base. Cut back by 0 bases and 4 bases, the V and J ends lie 8 bases apart. Reading the germline V gene gives CDR1 SGHRS and CDR2 YFSETQ. In this sample, this clonotype turned up a few times. Its recognized antigen is unknown. No much larger clone exists at a distance of one base, and base qualities are not known. TCR beta repertoires were profiled from peripheral blood of 10 to 15 young patients with multiple sclerosis to demonstrate the VDJtools post-analysis software. The multiple sclerosis patients were children and adolescents between roughly 6 and 17 years of age.

What was sequenced was blood. The rearranged segments are TRBV5-1 and TRBJ2-1; no D gene can be assigned with confidence. The sequence came from a girl aged 2-15 years with multiple sclerosis. The nucleotides are TGCGCCAGCAGCTTGGACTTGGAATACAATGAGCAGTTCTTC. Its protein reads: CASSLDLEYNEQFF.